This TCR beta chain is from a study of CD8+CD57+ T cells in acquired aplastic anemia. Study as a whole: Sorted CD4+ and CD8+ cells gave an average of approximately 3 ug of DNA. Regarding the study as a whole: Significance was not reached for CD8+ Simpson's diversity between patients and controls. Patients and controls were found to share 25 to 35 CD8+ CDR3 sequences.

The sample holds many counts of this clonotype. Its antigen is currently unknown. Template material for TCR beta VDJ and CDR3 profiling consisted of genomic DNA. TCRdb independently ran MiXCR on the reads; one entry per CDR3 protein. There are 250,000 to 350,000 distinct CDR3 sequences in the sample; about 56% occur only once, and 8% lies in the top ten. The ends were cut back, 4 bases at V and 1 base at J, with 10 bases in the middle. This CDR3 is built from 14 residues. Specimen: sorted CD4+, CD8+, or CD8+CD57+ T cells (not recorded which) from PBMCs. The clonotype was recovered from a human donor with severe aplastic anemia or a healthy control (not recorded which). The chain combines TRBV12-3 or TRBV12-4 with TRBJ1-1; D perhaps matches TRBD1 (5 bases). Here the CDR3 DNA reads TGTGCCAGCAGTTACCGGGACCCGAACACTGAAGCTTTCTTT. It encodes CASSYRDPNTEAFF.